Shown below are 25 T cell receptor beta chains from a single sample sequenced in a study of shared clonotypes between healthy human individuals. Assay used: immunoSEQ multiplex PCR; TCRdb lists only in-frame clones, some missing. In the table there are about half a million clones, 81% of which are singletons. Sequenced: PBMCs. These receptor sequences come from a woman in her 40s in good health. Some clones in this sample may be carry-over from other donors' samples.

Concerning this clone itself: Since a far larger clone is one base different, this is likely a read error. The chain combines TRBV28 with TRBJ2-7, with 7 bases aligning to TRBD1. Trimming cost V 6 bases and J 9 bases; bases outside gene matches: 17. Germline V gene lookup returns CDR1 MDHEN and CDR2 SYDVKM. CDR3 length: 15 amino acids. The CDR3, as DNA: TGTGCCAGCAGCCACGGAGACAGGGATGTGGTCGGGCAGTACTTC. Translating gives CASSHGDRDVVGQYF.

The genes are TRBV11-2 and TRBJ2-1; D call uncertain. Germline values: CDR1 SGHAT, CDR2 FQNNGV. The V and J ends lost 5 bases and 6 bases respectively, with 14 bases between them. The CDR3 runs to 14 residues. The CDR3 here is CASSPTLWVNEQFF. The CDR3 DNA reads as TGTGCCAGCAGCCCCACTCTCTGGGTCAATGAGCAGTTCTTC.

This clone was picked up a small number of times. This chain's CDR3 is CASSNYQGAYNEQFF. The CDR3, as DNA: TGTGCCAGCAGCAACTACCAGGGGGCCTACAATGAGCAGTTCTTC. This sequence joins TRBV11-2 and TRBJ2-1; 7 nucleotides match TRBD1. Germline V lookup: CDR1 SGHAT, CDR2 FQNNGV. CDR3 length: 15 residues. V lost 5 bases to trimming and J lost 2 bases; unmatched junction nucleotides: 6.

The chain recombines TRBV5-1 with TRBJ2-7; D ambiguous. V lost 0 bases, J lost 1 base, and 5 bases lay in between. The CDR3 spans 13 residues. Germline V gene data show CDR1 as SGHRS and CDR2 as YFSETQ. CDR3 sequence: CASSLARSYEQYF. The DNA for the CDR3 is TGCGCCAGCAGCTTGGCCAGGTCCTACGAGCAGTACTTC.

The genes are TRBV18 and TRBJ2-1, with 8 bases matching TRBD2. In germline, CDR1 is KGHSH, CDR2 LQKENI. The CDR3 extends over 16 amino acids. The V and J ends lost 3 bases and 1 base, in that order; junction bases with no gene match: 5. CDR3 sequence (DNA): TGTGCCAGCTCACCTGAACTAGCGGTTTCCTACAATGAGCAGTTCTTC. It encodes CASSPELAVSYNEQFF.

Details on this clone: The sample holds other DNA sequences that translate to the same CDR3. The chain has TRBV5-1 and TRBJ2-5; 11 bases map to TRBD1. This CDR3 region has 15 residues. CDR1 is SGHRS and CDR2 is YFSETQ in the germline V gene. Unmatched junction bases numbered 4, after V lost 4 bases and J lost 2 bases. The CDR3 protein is CASSPRDRGQETQYF. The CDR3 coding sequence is TGCGCCAGCAGCCCCCGGGACAGGGGGCAAGAGACCCAGTACTTC.

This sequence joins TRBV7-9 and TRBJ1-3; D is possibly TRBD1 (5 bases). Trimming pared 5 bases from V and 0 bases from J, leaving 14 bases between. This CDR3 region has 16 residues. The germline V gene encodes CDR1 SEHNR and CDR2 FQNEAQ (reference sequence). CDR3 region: CASSGRGWVSGNTIYF. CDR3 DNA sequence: TGTGCCAGCAGCGGGAGGGGTTGGGTCTCTGGAAACACCATATATTTT.

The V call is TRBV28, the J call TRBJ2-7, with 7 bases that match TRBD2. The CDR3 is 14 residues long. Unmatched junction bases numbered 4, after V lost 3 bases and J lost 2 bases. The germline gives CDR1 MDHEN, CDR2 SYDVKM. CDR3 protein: CASSFPSGTYEQYF. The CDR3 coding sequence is TGTGCCAGCAGTTTCCCTAGCGGAACCTACGAGCAGTACTTC.

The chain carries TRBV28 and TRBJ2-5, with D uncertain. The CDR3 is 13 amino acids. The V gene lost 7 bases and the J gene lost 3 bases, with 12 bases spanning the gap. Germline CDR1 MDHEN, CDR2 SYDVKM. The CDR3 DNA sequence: TGTGCCAGCATCTCCGGAGCAGAAGAGACCCAGTACTTC. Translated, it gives CASISGAEETQYF.

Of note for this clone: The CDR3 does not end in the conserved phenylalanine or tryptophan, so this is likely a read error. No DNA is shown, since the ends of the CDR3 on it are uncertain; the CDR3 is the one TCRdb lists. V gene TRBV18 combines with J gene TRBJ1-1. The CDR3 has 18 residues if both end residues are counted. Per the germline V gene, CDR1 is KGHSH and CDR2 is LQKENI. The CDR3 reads CASSPSGGPEGPNTEALL.

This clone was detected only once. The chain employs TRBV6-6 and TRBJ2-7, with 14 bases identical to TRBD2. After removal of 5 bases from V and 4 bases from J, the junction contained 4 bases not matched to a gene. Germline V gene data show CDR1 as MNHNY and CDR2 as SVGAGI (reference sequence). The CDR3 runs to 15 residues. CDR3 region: CASSRLAGGPYEQYF. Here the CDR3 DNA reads TGTGCCAGCAGTCGACTAGCGGGAGGGCCGTACGAGCAGTACTTC.

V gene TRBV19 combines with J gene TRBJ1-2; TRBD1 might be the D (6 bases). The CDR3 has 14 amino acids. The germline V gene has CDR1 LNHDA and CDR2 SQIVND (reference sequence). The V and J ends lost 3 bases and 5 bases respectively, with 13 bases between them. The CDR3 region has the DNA TGTGCCAGTAGTATGCGGGGGGCGCAGTATGGCTACACCTTC. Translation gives CASSMRGAQYGYTF.

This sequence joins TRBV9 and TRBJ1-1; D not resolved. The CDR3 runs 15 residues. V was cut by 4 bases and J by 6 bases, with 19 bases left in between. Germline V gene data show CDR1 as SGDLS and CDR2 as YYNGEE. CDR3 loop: CASSPYRGSTAEAFF. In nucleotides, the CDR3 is TGTGCCAGCAGCCCCTACAGAGGTAGCACAGCTGAAGCTTTCTTT.

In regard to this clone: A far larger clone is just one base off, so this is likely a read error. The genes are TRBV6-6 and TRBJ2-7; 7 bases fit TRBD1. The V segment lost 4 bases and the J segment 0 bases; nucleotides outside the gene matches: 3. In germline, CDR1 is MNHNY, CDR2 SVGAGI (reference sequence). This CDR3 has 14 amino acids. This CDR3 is CASSLQGSSYEQYF. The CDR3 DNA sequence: TGTGCCAGCAGTTTACAGGGGAGCTCCTACGAGCAGTACTTC.

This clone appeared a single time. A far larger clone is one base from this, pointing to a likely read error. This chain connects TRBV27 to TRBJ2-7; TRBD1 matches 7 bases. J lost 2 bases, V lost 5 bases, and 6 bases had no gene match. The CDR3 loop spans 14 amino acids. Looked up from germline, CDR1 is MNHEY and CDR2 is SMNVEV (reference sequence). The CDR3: CASSPVTGTYEQYF. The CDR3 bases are TGTGCCAGCAGTCCCGTGACAGGGACCTACGAGCAGTACTTC.

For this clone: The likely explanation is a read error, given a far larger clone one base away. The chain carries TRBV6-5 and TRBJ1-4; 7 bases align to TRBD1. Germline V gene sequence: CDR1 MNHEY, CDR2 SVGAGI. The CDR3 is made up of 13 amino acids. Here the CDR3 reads CASATGRDEKLLF. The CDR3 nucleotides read TGTGCCAGCGCGACAGGGAGGGATGAAAAACTGCTTTTT.

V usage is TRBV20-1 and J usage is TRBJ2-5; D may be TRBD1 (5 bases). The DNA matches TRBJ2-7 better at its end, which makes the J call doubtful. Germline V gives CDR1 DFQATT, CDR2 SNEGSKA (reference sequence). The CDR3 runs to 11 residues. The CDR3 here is CSARTAYEQYF. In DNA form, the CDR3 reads TGCAGTGCTAGGACAGCCTACGAGCAGTACTTC.

The CDR3 is CASRLGDQTTYEQYF. CDR3 DNA: TGTGCCAGCAGGTTAGGGGACCAAACAACCTACGAGCAGTACTTC. The rearrangement links TRBV2 to TRBJ2-7; the D gene could be TRBD1 or TRBD2 (5 bases each). The V gene lost 6 bases and the J gene lost 2 bases, with 17 bases spanning the gap. CDR1 is SNHLY and CDR2 is FYNNEI in the germline V gene. This CDR3 is 15 amino acids long.

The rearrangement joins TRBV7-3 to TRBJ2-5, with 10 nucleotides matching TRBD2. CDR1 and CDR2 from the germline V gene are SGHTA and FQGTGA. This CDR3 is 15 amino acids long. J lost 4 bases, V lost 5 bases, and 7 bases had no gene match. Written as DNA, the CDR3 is TGTGCCAGCAGCCCTAGCGGGAGTGTTTTAGAGACCCAGTACTTC. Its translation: CASSPSGSVLETQYF. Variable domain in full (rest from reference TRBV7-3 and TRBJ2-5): GAGVSQTPSNKVTEKGKYVELRCDPISGHTALYWYRQSLGQGPEFLIYFQGTGAADDSGLPNDRFFAVRPEGSVSTLKIQRTERGDSAVYLCASSPSGSVLETQYFGPGTRLLVL.

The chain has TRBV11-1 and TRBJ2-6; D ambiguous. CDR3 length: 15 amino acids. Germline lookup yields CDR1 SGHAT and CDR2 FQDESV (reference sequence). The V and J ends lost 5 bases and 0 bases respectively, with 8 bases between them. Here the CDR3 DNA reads TGTGCCAGCAGCCTAAGTTTCTCTGGGGCCAACGTCCTGACTTTC. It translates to CASSLSFSGANVLTF.

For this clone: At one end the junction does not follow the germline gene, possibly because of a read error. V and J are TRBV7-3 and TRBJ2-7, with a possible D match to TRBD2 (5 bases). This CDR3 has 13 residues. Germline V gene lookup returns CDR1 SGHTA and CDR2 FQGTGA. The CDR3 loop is CASSLTSVNEQYF. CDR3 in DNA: TGTGCCAGCAGCCTAACTAGTGTCAACGAGCAGTACTTC.

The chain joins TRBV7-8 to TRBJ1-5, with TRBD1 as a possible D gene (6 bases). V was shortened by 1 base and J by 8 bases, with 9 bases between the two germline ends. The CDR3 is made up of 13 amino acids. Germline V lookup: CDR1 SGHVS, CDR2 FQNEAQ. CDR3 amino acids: CASSLGGAEPQHF. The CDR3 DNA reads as TGTGCCAGCAGCTTAGGGGGGGCCGAGCCCCAGCATTTT.

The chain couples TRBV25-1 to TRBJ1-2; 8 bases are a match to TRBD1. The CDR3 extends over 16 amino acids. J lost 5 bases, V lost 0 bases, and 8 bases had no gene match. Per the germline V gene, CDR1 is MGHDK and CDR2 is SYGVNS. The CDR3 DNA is TGTGCCAGCAGTGAATATAGCGGACAGGGTGGGTATGGCTACACCTTC. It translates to CASSEYSGQGGYGYTF.

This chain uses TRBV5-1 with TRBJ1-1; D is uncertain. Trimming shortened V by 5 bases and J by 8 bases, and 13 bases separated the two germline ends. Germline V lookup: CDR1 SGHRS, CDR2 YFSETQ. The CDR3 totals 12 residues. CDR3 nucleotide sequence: TGCGCCAGCAGTAAGGACTGGGGAGAAGCTTTCTTT. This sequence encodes CASSKDWGEAFF. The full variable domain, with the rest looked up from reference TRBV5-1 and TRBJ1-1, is KAGVTQTPRYLIKTRGQQVTLSCSPISGHRSVSWYQQTPGQGLQFLFEYFSETQRNKGNFPGRFSGRQFSNSRSEMNVSTLELGDSALYLCASSKDWGEAFFGQGTRLTVV.

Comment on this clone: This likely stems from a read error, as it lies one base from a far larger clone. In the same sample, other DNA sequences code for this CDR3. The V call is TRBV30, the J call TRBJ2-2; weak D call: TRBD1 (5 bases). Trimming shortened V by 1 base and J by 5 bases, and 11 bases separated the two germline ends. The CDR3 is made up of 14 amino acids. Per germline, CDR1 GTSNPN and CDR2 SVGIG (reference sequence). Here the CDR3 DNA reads TGTGCCTGGAGTGCTCAGGGTGTGACCGGGGAGCTGTTTTTT. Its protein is CAWSAQGVTGELFF.